This T cell receptor beta chain was captured by sequencing in a study of cytomegalovirus exposure and HLA in healthy donors. Study summary: Earlier, 150 million to 200 million T cells were analyzed, and fewer than 120 million unique TCR beta sequences were found among them.

Study conclusions and caveats: Cytomegalovirus status was reportedly diagnosed by the classifier with high sensitivity and specificity. Associated with HLA alleles at 0.05 false discovery rate in a later analysis were fewer than 20,000 TCR beta sequences.

CDR3 length: 15 residues. Germline CDR1 LGHNA, CDR2 YSLEER. V lost 0 bases and J 3 bases, leaving 9 bases between the germline ends. As concerns this clone: The antigen remains unidentified.

The PCR made use of 60 Vbeta and 13 Jbeta primers. Some clones are missing from TCRdb's copy, which holds only in-frame ones; the method was immunoSEQ multiplex PCR. This sample's table reports around 130,000 clones. The chain couples TRBV4-3 to TRBJ1-3, with D maybe TRBD1 (5 bases). This receptor was identified in a woman between 35 and 50 years old in good health and CMV-seronegative. Sequences were obtained from PBMCs. CDR3 DNA sequence: TGCGCCAGCAGCCAAGAGGCGGGGGTTGGAAACACCATATATTTT. The encoded protein is CASSQEAGVGNTIYF.